This T cell receptor (beta chain) appears in the sequencing data of a study of blood T cell repertoires in COVID-19. Study overall: Sample material is recorded as cDNA or gDNA derived from T cells, B-cell-depleted T cells, or PBMCs.

This CDR3 contains 14 residues. V lost 3 bases to trimming and J lost 0 bases, with 7 bases between them. The germline V gene encodes CDR1 SGHTA and CDR2 FQGNSA. Produced via immunoSEQ multiplex PCR; TCRdb's table is partial and in-frame only. The sample consists of about 300,000 clones, around 83% of them appearing once. The sequence derives from a woman aged 45-65 years with acute or convalescent COVID-19. The V gene is TRBV7-2, the J gene TRBJ2-3; D is unresolved. The sample was peripheral blood. This CDR3 reads CASSLSSSTDTQYF. The CDR3 DNA is TGTGCCAGCAGCTTGAGCTCGAGCACAGATACGCAGTATTTT.